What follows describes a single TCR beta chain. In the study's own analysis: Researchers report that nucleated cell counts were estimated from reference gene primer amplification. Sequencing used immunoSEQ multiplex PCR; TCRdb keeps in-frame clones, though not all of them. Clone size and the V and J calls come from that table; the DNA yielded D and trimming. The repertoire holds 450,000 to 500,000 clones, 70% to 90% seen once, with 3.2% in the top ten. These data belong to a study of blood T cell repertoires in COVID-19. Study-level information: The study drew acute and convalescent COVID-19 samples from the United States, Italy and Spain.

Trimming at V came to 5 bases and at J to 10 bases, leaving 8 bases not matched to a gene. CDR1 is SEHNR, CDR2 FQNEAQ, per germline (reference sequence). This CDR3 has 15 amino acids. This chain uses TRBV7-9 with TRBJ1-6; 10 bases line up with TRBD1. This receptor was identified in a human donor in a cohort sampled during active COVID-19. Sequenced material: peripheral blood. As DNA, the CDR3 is TGTGCCAGCAGCCCGGGACAGGGGCGAAGGTCACCCCTCCACTTT. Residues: CASSPGQGRRSPLHF.